The 17 T cell receptor beta chains given below trace back to one sample, sequenced in a study of graft-versus-host responses after intestinal transplantation. Produced via immunoSEQ multiplex PCR; TCRdb's table is partial and in-frame only. In the table there are about 85,000 clones, 82% of which are singletons. These receptors are not linked to any known antigen. Specimen: unstimulated CD4+ T cells sorted from spleen or lymph node cells, collected before intestinal transplant. Receptor source: a human donor who received an intestinal transplant.

V gene TRBV27 combines with J gene TRBJ1-5; the D gene is possibly TRBD1 (6 bases). Germline CDR1 is MNHEY and CDR2 is SMNVEV (reference sequence). The V end lost 3 bases, the J end lost 7 bases, and 16 bases lay between the germline ends. The CDR3 has 15 residues. CDR3 DNA sequence: TGTGCCAGCAGTTTGAAGAGGGGGGGAGGGCAGCCCCAGCATTTT. It specifies CASSLKRGGGQPQHF.

V gene TRBV11-3 combines with J gene TRBJ2-5; 8 bases line up with TRBD1. CDR1 SGHNT and CDR2 YENEEA come from the germline V gene. This CDR3 comprises 16 residues. V lost 1 base, J lost 2 bases, and 6 bases stayed unmatched. The CDR3 reads CASSLGTGTSQETQYF. The CDR3 coding sequence is TGTGCCAGCAGCTTAGGGACAGGGACCAGTCAAGAGACCCAGTACTTC.

The chain employs TRBV9 and TRBJ2-1; maybe TRBD2 (7 bases). The CDR3 totals 16 residues. Trimming pared 0 bases from V and 2 bases from J, leaving 12 bases between. Germline CDR1 and CDR2: SGDLS and YYNGEE. CDR3 sequence reads: CASSVGLGGPYNEQFF. For the CDR3, the DNA is TGTGCCAGCAGCGTAGGGCTGGGGGGGCCCTACAATGAGCAGTTCTTC.

The chain uses TRBV7-2 and TRBJ2-7, with 8 bases matching TRBD2. The CDR3 contains 14 residues. Germline lookup yields CDR1 SGHTA and CDR2 FQGNSA. V was pared by 4 bases and J by 2 bases, with 4 bases of the junction left unmatched. For the CDR3, the DNA is TGTGCCAGCAGCTCTCTAGCGGGTCCCTACGAGCAGTACTTC. This codes for CASSSLAGPYEQYF.

The chain has TRBV5-1 and TRBJ1-3, with 8 bases matching TRBD1. Looked up from germline, CDR1 is SGHRS and CDR2 is YFSETQ. After removal of 2 bases from V and 2 bases from J, the junction contained 3 bases not matched to a gene. The CDR3 runs 15 residues. This chain's CDR3 is CASSFTQGAGNTIYF. CDR3 DNA sequence: TGCGCCAGCAGCTTTACACAGGGGGCTGGAAACACCATATATTTT.

The V and J genes are TRBV20-1 and TRBJ1-5, with unresolved D. The V gene lost 3 bases and the J gene lost 5 bases, with 5 bases spanning the gap. This CDR3 has 11 residues. Germline-derived CDR1 and CDR2 are DFQATT and SNEGSKA (reference sequence). For the CDR3, the DNA is TGCAGTGCTAGCCTCGATCAGCCCCAGCATTTT. It encodes CSASLDQPQHF.

The chain employs TRBV28 and TRBJ2-7; 8 bases align to TRBD1. Germline CDR1 is MDHEN and CDR2 is SYDVKM. The CDR3 totals 16 residues. The trim removed 5 bases at V and 1 base at J, leaving 10 bases unmatched. This CDR3 is CASSGRTGRVSYEQYF. Here the CDR3 DNA reads TGTGCCAGCAGTGGGAGGACAGGGAGAGTGTCCTACGAGCAGTACTTC.

J is TRBJ2-1 and V is TRBV5-1; the match to TRBD2 covers 10 bases. The junction had 5 bases not matched to a gene; V was cut back by 0 bases and J by 8 bases. CDR1 is SGHRS and CDR2 is YFSETQ in the germline V gene. This CDR3 spans 15 amino acids. In DNA, the CDR3 is TGCGCCAGCAGCTTGGTTAGCGGGGGGAGCTATGAGCAGTTCTTC. It specifies CASSLVSGGSYEQFF.

The chain recombines TRBV11-3 with TRBJ1-2; TRBD1 matches 7 bases. CDR3 length: 16 amino acids. The V segment lost 3 bases and the J segment 4 bases; nucleotides outside the gene matches: 11. CDR1 is SGHNT and CDR2 is YENEEA in the germline V gene. This chain's CDR3 is CASSFADRYKAYGYTF. In DNA form, the CDR3 reads TGTGCCAGCAGCTTTGCGGACAGGTACAAAGCCTATGGCTACACCTTC.

The V call is TRBV7-3, the J call TRBJ2-1, with D perhaps matching TRBD2 (5 bases). V lost 3 bases to trimming and J lost 3 bases, with 6 bases between them. Germline CDR1 reads SGHTA; CDR2 reads FQGTGA. The CDR3 sequence is 13 residues long. CDR3 bases: TGTGCCAGCAGCTTGAGGGACTACAATGAGCAGTTCTTC. Amino acid sequence: CASSLRDYNEQFF.

V usage is TRBV15 and J usage is TRBJ1-4; 9 bases are a match to TRBD1. V gave up 5 bases and J gave up 4 bases; unmatched junction bases: 2. The CDR3 has 14 amino acids. The germline V gene has CDR1 LNHNV and CDR2 YYDKDF (reference sequence). The CDR3 here is CATSRDRDNEKLFF. The CDR3 DNA reads TGTGCCACCAGCCGGGACAGGGATAATGAAAAACTGTTTTTT.

V usage is TRBV18 and J usage is TRBJ2-5; 7 nucleotides match TRBD1. The ends lost 3 bases at V and 5 bases at J; junction bases unmatched: 6. The germline CDR1 and CDR2 sequences are KGHSH and LQKENI. CDR3 length: 14 residues. CDR3 sequence: CASSPLEQGETQYF. The CDR3 DNA follows: TGTGCCAGCTCACCCTTGGAACAGGGGGAGACCCAGTACTTC.

V is TRBV11-2 and J is TRBJ2-7; D is perhaps TRBD2 (6 bases). The germline V gene has CDR1 SGHAT and CDR2 FQNNGV. This CDR3 contains 16 residues. Trimming cost V 3 bases and J 6 bases, with 21 bases left between them. The CDR3 sequence is CASSFDSGGMAGEQYF. The DNA for the CDR3 is TGTGCCAGCAGCTTCGACTCAGGCGGGATGGCTGGCGAGCAGTACTTC.

This clone was detected only a few times. The V gene is TRBV7-9, the J gene TRBJ2-5, with D tentatively TRBD2 (6 bases). Per the germline V gene, CDR1 is SEHNR and CDR2 is FQNEAQ (reference sequence). CDR3 length equals 16 residues. Trimming stripped 0 bases from V and 5 bases from J, with 16 bases between. This chain's CDR3 is CASSLARRALGETQYF. The CDR3 DNA follows: TGTGCCAGCAGCTTAGCGAGGAGGGCTTTGGGGGAGACCCAGTACTTC.

Only one count was recorded for this clone. The rearrangement uses TRBV28 and TRBJ2-2; TRBD2 aligns across 12 bases. J lost 6 bases, V lost 6 bases, and 20 bases had no gene match. CDR3 length: 20 amino acids. Germline assignment: CDR1 MDHEN and CDR2 SYDVKM. The CDR3 DNA follows: TGTGCCAGCAGGGCCTCCGGGACAGGGCGGACTAGCGGGATGGCCGGGGAGCTGTTTTTT. Protein product: CASRASGTGRTSGMAGELFF.

The chain has TRBV5-1 and TRBJ2-1; D possibly corresponds to TRBD2 (7 bases). Germline assignment: CDR1 SGHRS and CDR2 YFSETQ. The CDR3 consists of 15 residues. V was trimmed by 4 bases and J by 7 bases, leaving 18 bases between them. The CDR3 bases are TGCGCCAGCAGCCTCTACCTGGGGGGGGCGAATGAGCAGTTCTTC. It encodes CASSLYLGGANEQFF.

V usage is TRBV10-3 and J usage is TRBJ2-4; 9 bases are shared with TRBD1. V shed 2 bases, J shed 5 bases, and the junction held 4 bases outside the gene matches. From germline, CDR1 is ENHRY and CDR2 SYGVKD. CDR3 length: 15 residues. The CDR3: CAISEPGQGQNIQYF. In DNA, the CDR3 is TGTGCCATCAGTGAGCCGGGACAGGGCCAAAACATTCAGTACTTC.